This record looks at one T cell receptor beta chain sequence and its context. Its antigen is not identified. The sample comes from a study of neurological immune-mediated disorders. General observations from the study: Levels of TCR clonal expansion peaked in HTLV-1-associated myelopathy and reached their lowest in multiple sclerosis, under those of healthy controls. Private repertoires in all groups were suggested by the finding that expanded clones across subjects shared no CDR3 amino acid sequences.

For the unsorted libraries, 2 million PBMCs stored at -80 C served as input. Synthesis of cDNA was accomplished via 5'RACE employing 10-nucleotide random UMIs. TCRdb called the 5' RACE reads again in MiXCR, with one record for every CDR3 protein. This table holds about 59,000 distinct CDR3 sequences, roughly 13% found once. This TCR came from a woman aged 60-75 years with HTLV-1-associated myelopathy (HAM/TSP). Sequenced material: PBMCs.

Written as DNA, the CDR3 is TGTGCCGGCCCAGGGCCAAACTCCCCATCCTCTGGAAACACCATATATTTT. It translates to CAGPGPNSPSSGNTIYF. V usage is TRBV6-5 and J usage is TRBJ1-3; TRBD1 is a possible D gene (5 bases). Per germline, CDR1 MNHEY and CDR2 SVGAGI. CDR3 length equals 17 residues. Deletions cut 11 bases from V and 0 bases from J, with 23 bases between.